This is a list of T cell receptor beta chains from one sample in a study of early T cells in non-severe SARS-CoV-2 infection. Using its own MiXCR run on the 5' RACE reads, TCRdb lists one record per CDR3 protein. The sample has fewer than 85,000 distinct CDR3 sequences; approximately 11% are singletons. The specimen comprised whole blood, sampled at baseline. The receptors stem from an adult who was a healthcare worker with PCR-confirmed SARS-CoV-2 infection or an uninfected control (not recorded which). Each CDR3 is given with its conserved first and last residue. D genes are given only for firm matches. The size of a clone is reported for some rows only, either as once, few or many, or as a class for expanded clones.

D	J	length	size	V	CDR3	DNA
-	TRBJ2-3	16	few	TRBV21-1	CAPQDKPDPSTDTQYF	TGTGCCCCACAAGACAAGCCGGATCCTAGCACAGATACGCAGTATTTT
-	TRBJ1-4	10	many	TRBV20-1	CSARREKLFF	TGCAGTGCTAGACGGGAAAAACTGTTTTTT
TRBD2	TRBJ2-1	16	many	TRBV11-2	CASSFRGGEGHNEQFF	TGTGCCAGCAGCTTCCGGGGGGGCGAAGGTCACAATGAGCAGTTCTTC
-	TRBJ1-2	12	many	TRBV27	CASRGMDYGYTF	TGTGCCAGCAGAGGGATGGACTATGGCTACACCTTC
-	TRBJ2-3	16	few	TRBV11-2	CASSLGQSHHIDTQYF	TGTGCCAGCAGCTTAGGCCAATCCCACCACATAGATACGCAGTATTTT
-	TRBJ2-3	13	-	TRBV6-5	CASLGTESDTQYF	TGTGCCAGTCTGGGTACCGAGTCAGATACGCAGTATTTT
TRBD1	TRBJ1-1	17	-	TRBV29-1	CSVVGLGTGGRNTEAFF	TGCAGCGTTGTAGGGCTTGGGACAGGGGGCCGAAACACTGAAGCTTTCTTT
-	TRBJ2-6	15	-	TRBV29-1	CSVGSRTAGANVLTF	TGCAGCGTTGGTAGCAGAACTGCTGGGGCCAACGTCCTGACTTTC
-	TRBJ1-3	14	few	TRBV6-2/TRBV6-3	CASSRRGERNTIYF	TGTGCCAGCAGCCGACGGGGCGAGAGAAACACCATATATTTT
-	TRBJ2-1	13	few	TRBV2	CASSEARYNEQFF	TGTGCCAGCAGTGAAGCCAGATACAATGAGCAGTTCTTC
-	TRBJ2-2	15	-	TRBV12-3/TRBV12-4	CASSPVRASTGELFF	TGTGCCAGCAGTCCCGTTCGGGCCAGTACCGGGGAGCTGTTTTTT
-	TRBJ1-4	13	many	TRBV28	CASTGSTNEKLFF	TGTGCCAGCACGGGGTCAACTAATGAAAAACTGTTTTTT
-	TRBJ2-4	12	few	TRBV5-6	CASSLGKNIQYF	TGTGCCAGCAGCTTGGGCAAAAACATTCAGTACTTC
-	TRBJ2-3	14	few	TRBV15	CATSRGGDADTQYF	TGTGCCACCAGCAGAGGGGGTGATGCAGATACGCAGTATTTT
-	TRBJ1-2	15	few	TRBV7-9	CASSLDSGGLIGYTF	TGTGCCAGCAGCTTAGATTCGGGGGGCCTTATTGGCTACACCTTC
-	TRBJ2-1	15	few	TRBV7-6	CASSLGYNKYNEQFF	TGTGCCAGCAGCTTAGGATATAATAAATACAATGAGCAGTTCTTC